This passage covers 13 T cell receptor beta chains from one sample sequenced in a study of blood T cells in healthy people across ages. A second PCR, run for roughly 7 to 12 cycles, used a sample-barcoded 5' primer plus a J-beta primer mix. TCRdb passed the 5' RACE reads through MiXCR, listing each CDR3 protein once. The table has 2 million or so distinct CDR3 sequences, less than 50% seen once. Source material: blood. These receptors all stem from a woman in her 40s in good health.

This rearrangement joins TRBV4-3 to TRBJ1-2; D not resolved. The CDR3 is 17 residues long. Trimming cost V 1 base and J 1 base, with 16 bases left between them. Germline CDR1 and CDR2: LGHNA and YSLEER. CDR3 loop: CASSQAGTVPYNYGYTF. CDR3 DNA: TGCGCCAGCAGCCAAGCGGGCACAGTACCATATAACTATGGCTACACCTTC.

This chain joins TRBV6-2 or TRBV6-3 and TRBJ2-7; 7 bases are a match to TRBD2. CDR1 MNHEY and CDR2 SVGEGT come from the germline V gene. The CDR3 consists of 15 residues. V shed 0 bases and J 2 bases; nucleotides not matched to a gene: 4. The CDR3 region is CASSYSGTIPYEQYF. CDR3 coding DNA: TGTGCCAGCAGTTACTCGGGGACTATTCCCTACGAGCAGTACTTC.

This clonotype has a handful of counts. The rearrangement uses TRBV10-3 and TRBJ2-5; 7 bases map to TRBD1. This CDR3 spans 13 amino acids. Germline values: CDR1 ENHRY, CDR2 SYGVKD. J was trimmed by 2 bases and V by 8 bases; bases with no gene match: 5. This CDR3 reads CAISGQIQETQYF. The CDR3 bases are TGTGCCATCTCGGGACAGATTCAAGAGACCCAGTACTTC.

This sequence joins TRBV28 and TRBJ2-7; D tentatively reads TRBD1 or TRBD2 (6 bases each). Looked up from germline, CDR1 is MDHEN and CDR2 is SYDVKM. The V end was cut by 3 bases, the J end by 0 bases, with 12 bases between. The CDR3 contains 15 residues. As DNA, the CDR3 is TGTGCCAGCAGTTTCAAGGGGGGCCTCTCCTACGAGCAGTACTTC. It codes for CASSFKGGLSYEQYF.

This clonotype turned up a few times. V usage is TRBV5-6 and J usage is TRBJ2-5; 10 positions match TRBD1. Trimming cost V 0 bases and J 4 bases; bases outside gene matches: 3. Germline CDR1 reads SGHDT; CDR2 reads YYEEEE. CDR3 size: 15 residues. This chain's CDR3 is CASSLAGQGVETQYF. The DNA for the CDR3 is TGTGCCAGCAGCTTGGCAGGACAGGGGGTAGAGACCCAGTACTTC. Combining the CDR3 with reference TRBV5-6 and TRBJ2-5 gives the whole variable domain DAGVTQSPTHLIKTRGQQVTLRCSPKSGHDTVSWYQQALGQGPQFIFQYYEEEERQRGNFPDRFSGHQFPNYSSELNVNALLLGDSALYLCASSLAGQGVETQYFGPGTRLLVL.

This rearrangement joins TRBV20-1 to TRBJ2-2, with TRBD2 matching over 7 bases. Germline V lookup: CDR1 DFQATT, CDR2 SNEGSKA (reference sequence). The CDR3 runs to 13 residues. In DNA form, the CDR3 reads TGCATGATACCCCGGGGGGTCACCGGGGAGCTGTTTTTT. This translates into CMIPRGVTGELFF.

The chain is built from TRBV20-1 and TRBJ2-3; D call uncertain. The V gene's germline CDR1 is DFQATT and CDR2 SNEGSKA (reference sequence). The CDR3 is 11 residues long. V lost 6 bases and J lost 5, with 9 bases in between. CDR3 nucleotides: TGCAGTGCGAAACAGAGAGATACGCAGTATTTT. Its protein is CSAKQRDTQYF.

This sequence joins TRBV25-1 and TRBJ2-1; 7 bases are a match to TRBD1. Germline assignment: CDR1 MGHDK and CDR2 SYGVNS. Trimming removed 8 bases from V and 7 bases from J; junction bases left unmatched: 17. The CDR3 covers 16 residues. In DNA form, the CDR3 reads TGTGCCAGCGGCCTAAATATTGGGGCAGGGGGAAATGAGCAGTTCTTC. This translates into CASGLNIGAGGNEQFF.

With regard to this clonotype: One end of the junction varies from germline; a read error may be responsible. The CDR3 here is CSAEGRKVYNEQFF. The DNA of the CDR3 is TGCAGTGCTGAAGGACGGAAAGTTTACAATGAGCAGTTTTTC. The gene calls are TRBV20-1 and TRBJ2-1; D not certain. This CDR3 has 14 amino acids. Looked up from germline, CDR1 is DFQATT and CDR2 is SNEGSKA (reference sequence).

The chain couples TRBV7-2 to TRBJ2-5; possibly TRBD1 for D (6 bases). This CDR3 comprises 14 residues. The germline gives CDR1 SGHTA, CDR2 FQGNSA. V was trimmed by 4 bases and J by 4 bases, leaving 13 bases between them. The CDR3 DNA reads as TGTGCCAGCAGCTGGCGGACAGTTGCAGAGACCCAGTACTTC. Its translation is CASSWRTVAETQYF.

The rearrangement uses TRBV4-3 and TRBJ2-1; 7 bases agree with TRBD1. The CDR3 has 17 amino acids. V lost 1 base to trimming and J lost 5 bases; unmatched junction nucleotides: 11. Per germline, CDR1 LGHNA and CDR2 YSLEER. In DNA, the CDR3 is TGCGCCAGCAGCCAAGTCCCTCCGGGACAGACAAACAATGAGCAGTTCTTC. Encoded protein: CASSQVPPGQTNNEQFF.

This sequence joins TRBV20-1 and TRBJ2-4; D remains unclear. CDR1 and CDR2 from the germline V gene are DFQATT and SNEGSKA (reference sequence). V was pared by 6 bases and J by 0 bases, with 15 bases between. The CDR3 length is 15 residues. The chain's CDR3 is CSAPSDQLAKNIQYF. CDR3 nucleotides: TGCAGTGCGCCAAGCGATCAACTAGCCAAAAACATTCAGTACTTC.

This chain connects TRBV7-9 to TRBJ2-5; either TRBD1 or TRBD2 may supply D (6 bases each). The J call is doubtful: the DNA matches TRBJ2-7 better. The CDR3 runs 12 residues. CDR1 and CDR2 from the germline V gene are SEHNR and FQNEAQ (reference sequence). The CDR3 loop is CASGPRGDEQYF. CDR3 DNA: TGTGCCAGCGGCCCTAGGGGGGACGAGCAGTACTTC.